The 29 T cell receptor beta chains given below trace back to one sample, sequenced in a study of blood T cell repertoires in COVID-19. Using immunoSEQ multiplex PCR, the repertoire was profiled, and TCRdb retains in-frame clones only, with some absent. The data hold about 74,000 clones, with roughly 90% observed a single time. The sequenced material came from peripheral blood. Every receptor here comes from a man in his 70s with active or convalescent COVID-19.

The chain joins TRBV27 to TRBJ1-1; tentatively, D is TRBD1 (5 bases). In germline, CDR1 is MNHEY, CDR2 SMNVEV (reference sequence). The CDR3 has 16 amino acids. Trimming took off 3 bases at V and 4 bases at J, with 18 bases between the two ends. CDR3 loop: CASSLKDAGRTTEAFF. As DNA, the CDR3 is TGTGCCAGCAGTTTGAAAGACGCAGGGCGGACCACTGAAGCTTTCTTT.

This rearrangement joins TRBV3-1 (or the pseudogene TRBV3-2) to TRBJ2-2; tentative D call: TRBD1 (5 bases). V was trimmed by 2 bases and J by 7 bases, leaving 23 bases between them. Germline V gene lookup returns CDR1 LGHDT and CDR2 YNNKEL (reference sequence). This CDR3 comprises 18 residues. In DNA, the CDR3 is TGTGCCAGCAGCCAATTTGGTCGAAGGCAGGGAAGGGGCGGGGAGCTGTTTTTT. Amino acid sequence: CASSQFGRRQGRGGELFF.

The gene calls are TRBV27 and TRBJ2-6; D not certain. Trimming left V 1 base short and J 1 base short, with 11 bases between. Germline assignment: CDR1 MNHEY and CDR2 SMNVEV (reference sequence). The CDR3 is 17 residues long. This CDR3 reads CASSLYPWASGANVLTF. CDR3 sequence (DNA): TGTGCCAGCAGTTTATACCCATGGGCTTCTGGGGCCAACGTCCTGACTTTC. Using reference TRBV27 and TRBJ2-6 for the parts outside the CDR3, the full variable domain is EAQVTQNPRYLITVTGKKLTVTCSQNMNHEYMSWYRQDPGLGLRQIYYSMNVEVTDKGDVPEGYKVSRKEKRNFPLILESPSPNQTSLYFCASSLYPWASGANVLTFGAGSRLTVL.

CDR3 nucleotides: TGTGCCAGCTCACCGGACAGGGGGGAAACCTACGAGCAGTACTTC. It is translated as CASSPDRGETYEQYF. The chain combines TRBV18 with TRBJ2-7; 10 positions agree with TRBD1. With 3 bases clipped from V and 2 bases from J, the junction kept 4 bases outside the gene matches. Germline values: CDR1 KGHSH, CDR2 LQKENI. The CDR3 contains 15 residues. Filled out from reference TRBV18 and TRBJ2-7, the complete variable domain reads NAGVMQNPRHLVRRRGQEARLRCSPMKGHSHVYWYRQLPEEGLKFMVYLQKENIIDESGMPKERFSAEFPKEGPSILRIQQVVRGDSAAYFCASSPDRGETYEQYFGPGTRLTVT.

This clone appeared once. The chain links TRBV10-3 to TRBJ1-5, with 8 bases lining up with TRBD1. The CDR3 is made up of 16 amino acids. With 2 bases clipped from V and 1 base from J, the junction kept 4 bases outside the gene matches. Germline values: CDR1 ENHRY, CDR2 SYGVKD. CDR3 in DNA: TGTGCCATCAGTGAGAGTAGACAGGGGAGCAATCAGCCCCAGCATTTT. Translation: CAISESRQGSNQPQHF.

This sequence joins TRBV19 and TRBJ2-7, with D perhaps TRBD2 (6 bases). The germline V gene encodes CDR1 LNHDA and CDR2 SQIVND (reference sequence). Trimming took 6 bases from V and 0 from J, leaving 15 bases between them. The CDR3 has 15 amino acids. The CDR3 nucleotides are TGTGCCAGTAGCCCGGGGGTCCTTATCTCCTACGAGCAGTACTTC. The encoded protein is CASSPGVLISYEQYF.

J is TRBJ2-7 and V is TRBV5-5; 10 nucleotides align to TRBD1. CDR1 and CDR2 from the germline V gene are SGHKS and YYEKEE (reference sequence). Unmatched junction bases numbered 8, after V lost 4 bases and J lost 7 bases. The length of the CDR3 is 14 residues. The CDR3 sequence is CASSVVPGQGEQYF. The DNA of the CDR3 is TGTGCCAGCAGCGTAGTACCGGGACAGGGGGAGCAGTACTTC.

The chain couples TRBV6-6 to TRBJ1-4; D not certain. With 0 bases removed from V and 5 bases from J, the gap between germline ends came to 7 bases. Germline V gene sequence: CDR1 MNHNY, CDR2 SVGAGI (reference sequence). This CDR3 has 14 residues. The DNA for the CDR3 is TGTGCCAGCAGTTACTCCCCAGGAAATGAAAAACTGTTTTTT. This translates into CASSYSPGNEKLFF.

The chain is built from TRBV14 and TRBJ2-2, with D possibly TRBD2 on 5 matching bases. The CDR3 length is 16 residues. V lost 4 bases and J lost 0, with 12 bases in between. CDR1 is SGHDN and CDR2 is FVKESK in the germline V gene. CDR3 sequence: CASSPTTSANTGELFF. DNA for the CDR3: TGTGCCAGCAGCCCGACTACCAGTGCGAACACCGGGGAGCTGTTTTTT.

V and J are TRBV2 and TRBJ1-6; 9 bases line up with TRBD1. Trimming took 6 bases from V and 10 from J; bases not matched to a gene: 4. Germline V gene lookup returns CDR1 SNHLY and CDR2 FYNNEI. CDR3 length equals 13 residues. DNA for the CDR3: TGTGCCAGCAGCACAGGGGGCGAATCACCCCTCCACTTT. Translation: CASSTGGESPLHF.

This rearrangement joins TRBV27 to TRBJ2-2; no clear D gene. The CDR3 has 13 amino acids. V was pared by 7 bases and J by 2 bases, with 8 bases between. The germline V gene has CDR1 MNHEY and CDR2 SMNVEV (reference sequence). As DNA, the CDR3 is TGTGCCAGCAATAGTGTAAACACCGGGGAGCTGTTTTTT. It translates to CASNSVNTGELFF.

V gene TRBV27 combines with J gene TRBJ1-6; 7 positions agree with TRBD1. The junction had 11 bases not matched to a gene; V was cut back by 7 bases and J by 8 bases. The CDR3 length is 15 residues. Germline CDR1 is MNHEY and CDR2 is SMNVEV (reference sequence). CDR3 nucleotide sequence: TGTGCCAGCACCTTCAGGGGGTCTTTCGATTCACCCCTCCACTTT. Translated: CASTFRGSFDSPLHF.

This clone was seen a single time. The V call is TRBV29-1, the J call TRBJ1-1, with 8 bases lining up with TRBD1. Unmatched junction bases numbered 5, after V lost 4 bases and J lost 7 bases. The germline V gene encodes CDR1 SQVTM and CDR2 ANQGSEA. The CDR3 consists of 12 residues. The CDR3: CSVAGGQVEAFF. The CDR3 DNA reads TGCAGCGTTGCCGGGGGACAGGTTGAAGCTTTCTTT.

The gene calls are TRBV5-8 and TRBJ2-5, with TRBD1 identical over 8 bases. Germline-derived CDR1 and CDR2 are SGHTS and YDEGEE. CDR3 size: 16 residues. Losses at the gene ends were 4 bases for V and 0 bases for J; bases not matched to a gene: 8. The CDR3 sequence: CASSLPGQENQETQYF. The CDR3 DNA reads TGTGCCAGCAGCCTGCCGGGACAGGAGAACCAAGAGACCCAGTACTTC.

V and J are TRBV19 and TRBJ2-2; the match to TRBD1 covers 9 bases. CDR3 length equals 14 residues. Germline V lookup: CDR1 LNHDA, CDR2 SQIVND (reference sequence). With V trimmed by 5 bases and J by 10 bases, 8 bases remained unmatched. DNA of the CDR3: TGTGCCAGTAGTGGGACAGGGAATATCGAGGAGCTGTTTTTT. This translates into CASSGTGNIEELFF.

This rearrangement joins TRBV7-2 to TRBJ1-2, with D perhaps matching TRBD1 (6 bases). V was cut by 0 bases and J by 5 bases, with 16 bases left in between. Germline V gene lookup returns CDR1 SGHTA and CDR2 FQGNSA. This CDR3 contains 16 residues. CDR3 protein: CASSLAGGAESYGYTF. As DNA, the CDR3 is TGTGCCAGCAGCTTAGCGGGGGGGGCTGAGAGTTATGGCTACACCTTC.

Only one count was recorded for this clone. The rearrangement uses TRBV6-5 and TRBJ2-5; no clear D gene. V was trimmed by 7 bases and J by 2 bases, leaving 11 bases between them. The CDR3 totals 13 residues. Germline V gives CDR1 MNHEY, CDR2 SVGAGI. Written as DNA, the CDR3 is TGTGCCAGCAAGAACAGTGGGCAAGAGACCCAGTACTTC. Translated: CASKNSGQETQYF.

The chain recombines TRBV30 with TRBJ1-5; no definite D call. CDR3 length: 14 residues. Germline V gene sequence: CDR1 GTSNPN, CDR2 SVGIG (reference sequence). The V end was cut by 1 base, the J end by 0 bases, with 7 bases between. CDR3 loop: CAWSGVYSNQPQHF. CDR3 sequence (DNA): TGTGCCTGGAGTGGCGTCTATAGCAATCAGCCCCAGCATTTT. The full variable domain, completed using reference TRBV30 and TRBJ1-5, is SQTIHQWPATLVQPVGSPLSLECTVEGTSNPNLYWYRQAAGRGLQLLFYSVGIGQISSEVPQNLSASRPQDRQFILSSKKLLLSDSGFYLCAWSGVYSNQPQHFGDGTRLSIL.

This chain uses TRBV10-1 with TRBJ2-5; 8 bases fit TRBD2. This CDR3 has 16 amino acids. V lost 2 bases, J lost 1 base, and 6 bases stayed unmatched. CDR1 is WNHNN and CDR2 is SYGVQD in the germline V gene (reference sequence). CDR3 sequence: CASSEGVAGPQETQYF. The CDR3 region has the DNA TGCGCCAGCAGTGAGGGGGTAGCGGGGCCCCAAGAGACCCAGTACTTC.

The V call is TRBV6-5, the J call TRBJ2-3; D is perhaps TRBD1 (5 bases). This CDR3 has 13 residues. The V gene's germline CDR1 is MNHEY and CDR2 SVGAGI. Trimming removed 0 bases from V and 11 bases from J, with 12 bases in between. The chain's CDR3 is CASSYSETTGQYF. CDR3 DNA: TGTGCCAGCAGTTACTCGGAAACAACAGGGCAGTATTTT.

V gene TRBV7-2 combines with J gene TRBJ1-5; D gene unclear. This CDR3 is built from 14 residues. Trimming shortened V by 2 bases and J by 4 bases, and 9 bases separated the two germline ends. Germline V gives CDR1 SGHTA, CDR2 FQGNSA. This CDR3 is CASSLKTHNQPQHF. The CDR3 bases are TGTGCCAGCAGCTTAAAGACACATAATCAGCCCCAGCATTTT.

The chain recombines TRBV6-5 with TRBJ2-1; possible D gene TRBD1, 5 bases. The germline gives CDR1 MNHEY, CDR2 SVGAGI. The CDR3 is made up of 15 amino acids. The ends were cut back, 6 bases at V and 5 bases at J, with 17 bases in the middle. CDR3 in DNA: TGTGCCAGCAGCCTGGACACGATGTCCAACAATGAGCAGTTCTTC. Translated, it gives CASSLDTMSNNEQFF.

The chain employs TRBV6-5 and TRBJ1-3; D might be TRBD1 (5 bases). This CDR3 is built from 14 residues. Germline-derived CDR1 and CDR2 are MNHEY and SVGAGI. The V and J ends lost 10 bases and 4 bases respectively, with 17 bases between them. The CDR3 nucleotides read TGTGCCATCTCCTCAGCAGGGTTAGGAAACACCATATATTTT. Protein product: CAISSAGLGNTIYF.

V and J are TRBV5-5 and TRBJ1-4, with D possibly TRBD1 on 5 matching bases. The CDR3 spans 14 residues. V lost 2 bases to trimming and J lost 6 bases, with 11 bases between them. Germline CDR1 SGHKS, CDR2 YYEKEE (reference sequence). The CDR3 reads CASSFGQGYEKLFF. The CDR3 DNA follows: TGTGCCAGCAGCTTCGGGCAGGGCTATGAAAAACTGTTTTTT.

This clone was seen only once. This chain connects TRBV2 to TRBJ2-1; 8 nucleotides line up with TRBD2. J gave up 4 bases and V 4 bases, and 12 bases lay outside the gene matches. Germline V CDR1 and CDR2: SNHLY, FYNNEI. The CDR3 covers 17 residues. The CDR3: CASSAGAMAGGYNEQFF. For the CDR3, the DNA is TGTGCCAGCAGTGCAGGGGCTATGGCGGGAGGTTACAATGAGCAGTTCTTC. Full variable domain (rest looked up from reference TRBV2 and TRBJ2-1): EPEVTQTPSHQVTQMGQEVILRCVPISNHLYFYWYRQILGQKVEFLVSFYNNEISEKSEIFDDQFSVERPDGSNFTLKIRSTKLEDSAMYFCASSAGAMAGGYNEQFFGPGTRLTVL.

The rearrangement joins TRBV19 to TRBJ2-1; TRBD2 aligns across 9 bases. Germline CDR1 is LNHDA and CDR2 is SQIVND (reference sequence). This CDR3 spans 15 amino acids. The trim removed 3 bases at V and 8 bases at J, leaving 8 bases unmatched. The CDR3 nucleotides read TGTGCCAGTAGTATTTTAGCGGGAGAAGGGCATGAGCAGTTCTTC. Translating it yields CASSILAGEGHEQFF. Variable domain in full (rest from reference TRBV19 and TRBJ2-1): DGGITQSPKYLFRKEGQNVTLSCEQNLNHDAMYWYRQDPGQGLRLIYYSQIVNDFQKGDIAEGYSVSREKKESFPLTVTSAQKNPTAFYLCASSILAGEGHEQFFGPGTRLTVL.

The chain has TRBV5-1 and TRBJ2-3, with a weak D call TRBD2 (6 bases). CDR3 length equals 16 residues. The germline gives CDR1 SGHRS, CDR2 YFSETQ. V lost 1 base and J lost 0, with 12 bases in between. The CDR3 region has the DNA TGCGCCAGCAGCTTGAGAGCGGGTACTAGCACAGATACGCAGTATTTT. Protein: CASSLRAGTSTDTQYF.

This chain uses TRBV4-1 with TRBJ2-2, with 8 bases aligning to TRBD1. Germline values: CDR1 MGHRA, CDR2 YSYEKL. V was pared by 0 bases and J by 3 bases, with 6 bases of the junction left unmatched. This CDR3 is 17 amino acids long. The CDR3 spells CASSQDSRGLDTGELFF. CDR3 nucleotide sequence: TGCGCCAGCAGCCAAGATTCCAGGGGGCTTGACACCGGGGAGCTGTTTTTT.

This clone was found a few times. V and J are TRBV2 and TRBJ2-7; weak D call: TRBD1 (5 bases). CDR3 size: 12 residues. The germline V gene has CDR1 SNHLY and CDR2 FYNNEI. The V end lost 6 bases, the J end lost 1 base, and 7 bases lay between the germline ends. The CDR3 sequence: CASRQDSYEQYF. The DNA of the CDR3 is TGTGCCAGCAGACAGGATTCCTACGAGCAGTACTTC.